The present entry profiles one TCR beta chain with its context. This clone's antigen is unknown. No quality values exist for individual bases; no much larger clone is one base distant. The data belong to a study of T cells in Graves' hyperthyroidism and ophthalmopathy (dated by TCRdb to the late 2010s). Regarding the research as a whole: Peripheral blood samples were taken at the time of initial diagnosis, prior to any treatment. To identify TCR V-J signatures that set the groups apart, the researchers used a discovery cohort of 100 patients, made up of 43 with Graves' ophthalmopathy and some 60 with stable Graves' hyperthyroidism. Prospective prediction of ophthalmopathy was tested in an independent validation cohort of some 20 hyperthyroidism patients and around 16 patients who later progressed to ophthalmopathy. The 75 to 100 discovery patients were randomly divided into training and test sets at a 7:3 ratio. Thyroid tissue and blood T-cell repertoires from about six Graves' hyperthyroidism patients were also compared in the study. Once sampling was done, hyperthyroidism patients were given methimazole at a starting dose of 30 mg daily, whereas ophthalmopathy patients were given high-dose intravenous methylprednisolone. The paper reports TCR Vbeta CDR3 sequencing of some 140 peripheral blood samples: approximately 43 ophthalmopathy, about 75 hyperthyroidism and approximately 17 progressor patients. Findings and caveats that apply to the study as a whole: A 13 V-J signature model separated ophthalmopathy from stable hyperthyroidism, with nearly 90% sensitivity and just under 84% specificity in cross-validation and 80%/75% in testing. In validation, progression to ophthalmopathy was predicted by the model with roughly 71% sensitivity and roughly 76% specificity, a median of about 6 months before onset. Sample size was not statistically predetermined, and blinding of investigators to group allocation was not performed. Most expanded thyroid clonotypes (frequency above 0.001) were also detected in blood, a finding suggesting that blood repertoires may reflect thyroid immune responses.

Stable Graves' hyperthyroidism was defined as no progression to ophthalmopathy during 18 months of follow-up. Hyperthyroidism patients were aged 18 to 65 years and newly diagnosed, with disease duration of less than 2 months. Any patient with an uncontrolled infection, another autoimmune disease, pregnancy or lactation was excluded. Diagnoses relied on clinical symptoms, serum thyroxine and TRAb, thyroid ultrasound and orbital computed tomography. PBMCs were separated from about 10 ml of fresh peripheral blood using Ficoll-Paque density gradient centrifugation. Total RNA was extracted with Trizol reagent, and quality was checked on an Agilent 2100 Bioanalyzer. V loses 2 bases of germline sequence and J loses 5 bases, and the interval between the two ends is 16 bases. Counted from cysteine to phenylalanine, this CDR3 has 17 amino acids. CDR3 DNA only is kept here, 51 bases in frame from base 1. Based on the germline V gene (reference sequence), the CDR1 and CDR2 sequences are LGHDT and YNNKEL.

The TCR beta CDR3 regions were amplified from the RNA transcripts. The first round of RT-PCR for the TCR CDR3 was performed with the HTBI primer set and the Qiagen OneStep RT-PCR kit. The libraries were constructed in a second round of multiplex PCR and then size-selected and purified. Sequencing of the libraries was done on an Illumina HiSeq2000 using paired-end 100 bp reads. As for the authors' bioinformatics: Raw data were processed with SOAPnuke, discarding reads with adapters, uncalled bases, mean Phred below 15, or no exact constant-primer or identifier match. COPE v1.2.5 was used to merge high-quality paired reads, and clonotypes were defined as unique nucleotide sequences. MiTCR v1.1 was used to align clonotypes to the IMGT TRBV, TRBD and TRBJ reference segments. Only V-J combinations with frequency above 0.0001, covering approximately 99% of repertoires, were analysed. The TCS score was defined as the ratio of F50 (clonal expansion) to E x V (chaos), calculated using BLOSUM62-based TCRdist between CDR3 peptides within each V-J. Welch's t-statistics and random forest reduced fewer than 550 V-J features to fewer than 15, which were used in a naive Bayes classifier (R e1071). TCRdb reanalyzed the raw reads on its own, using fastp at Q25 for trimming and MiXCR for clone calling, and kept in-frame beta chains. Each entry merges the rows of one CDR3 protein and shows their most common DNA and genes. The V and J calls shown here were made by TCRdb, not taken from the authors' results. The sample table shows about 560,000 distinct CDR3 sequences, and 16% are seen once. The ten largest clones take up under 20% of the sample.

Sequencing was carried out using blood. This TCR was recovered from a woman in her late teens or twenties with Graves' hyperthyroidism. The sequence links TRBV3-1 to TRBJ1-6, with TRBD1 as a weak D call on 6 bases. The DNA sequence follows: TGTGCCAGCAGCCAATATCCCCCGGGACAAAATAATTCACCCCTCCACTTT. Its amino acids are CASSQYPPGQNNSPLHF.